These 30 T cell receptor beta chains share one sample of origin, sequenced in a study of T-cell reconstitution after alpha-beta-depleted transplantation in children. TCRbeta library preparation incorporated unique molecular identifiers. TCRdb reprocessed the PCR reads with MiXCR, giving one entry per CDR3 protein. The sample holds under 300,000 distinct CDR3 sequences, 11% seen once. This material consisted of peripheral blood, taken 180 days after TCRalphabeta/CD19-depleted stem cell transplant. These receptors were taken from a male patient between 2 and 10 years old who had a stem cell transplant for chronic granulomatous disease, so the T cells may come from the graft donor.

At least ten counts were recorded for this clonotype. The rearrangement links TRBV29-1 to TRBJ2-3; 9 positions agree with TRBD1. In germline, CDR1 is SQVTM, CDR2 ANQGSEA. Trimming at V came to 6 bases and at J to 3 bases, leaving 13 bases not matched to a gene. This CDR3 spans 16 amino acids. CDR3 nucleotide sequence: TGCAGCGTGGGAGGGACAGGGATTATTCGGACAGATACGCAGTATTTT. The encoded protein is CSVGGTGIIRTDTQYF.

This clonotype showed up many times. The V call is TRBV20-1, the J call TRBJ2-7; 8 nucleotides line up with TRBD1. Germline V gives CDR1 DFQATT, CDR2 SNEGSKA (reference sequence). The CDR3 is made up of 14 amino acids. V lost 6 bases and J lost 2; bases outside the gene matches: 9. The CDR3 protein is CSARPGTGTYEQYF. Here the CDR3 DNA reads TGCAGTGCGCGCCCCGGGACAGGAACCTACGAGCAGTACTTC.

The sample holds many counts of this clonotype. V and J are TRBV12-3 or TRBV12-4 and TRBJ1-5; D is unclear. The V end was cut by 9 bases, the J end by 4 bases, with 10 bases between. The CDR3 runs to 12 residues. Written as DNA, the CDR3 is TGTGCCAGTGGTGTGGCGAATCAGCCCCAGCATTTT. The encoded protein is CASGVANQPQHF.

Many counts were recorded for this clonotype. The chain uses TRBV20-1 and TRBJ2-1; weak D call: TRBD1 (6 bases). Per germline, CDR1 DFQATT and CDR2 SNEGSKA (reference sequence). V was clipped by 3 bases and J by 8 bases, with 14 bases between them. This CDR3 contains 13 residues. CDR3 sequence: CSARGDKEDEQFF. The CDR3 DNA reads TGCAGTGCTAGGGGGGACAAGGAGGATGAGCAGTTCTTC.

On this clonotype itself: This may be a read error: a much more frequent sequence differs by one nucleotide. The chain has TRBV12-3 or TRBV12-4 and TRBJ2-2; no reliable D call. This CDR3 comprises 12 residues. In nucleotides, the CDR3 is TGTGCATCCCACATGGCTGGCGGGGAGCTGTTTTTT. This encodes CASHMAGGELFF.

This clonotype was seen repeatedly, ten times or more. This rearrangement joins TRBV20-1 to TRBJ2-2; D gene ambiguous. Germline CDR1 and CDR2: DFQATT and SNEGSKA (reference sequence). CDR3 length: 15 amino acids. V was clipped by 0 bases and J by 0 bases, with 8 bases between them. The CDR3 reads CSARDRWTNTGELFF. In DNA form, the CDR3 reads TGCAGTGCTAGAGACCGTTGGACGAACACCGGGGAGCTGTTTTTT.

This clonotype appeared many times. The chain employs TRBV3-1 and TRBJ2-3; 8 nucleotides line up with TRBD1. Germline V lookup: CDR1 LGHDT, CDR2 YNNKEL (reference sequence). The CDR3 runs 17 residues. V gave up 3 bases and J gave up 2 bases; unmatched junction bases: 10. For the CDR3, the DNA is TGTGCCAGCAGCCAGTCCGGGACAGGAGTAACCACAGATACGCAGTATTTT. Translating it yields CASSQSGTGVTTDTQYF.

This clonotype was seen repeatedly, ten times or more. This rearrangement joins TRBV5-6 to TRBJ1-4; D call uncertain. V lost 4 bases to trimming and J lost 0 bases, with 16 bases between them. CDR1 is SGHDT, CDR2 YYEEEE, per germline. The CDR3 spans 17 residues. CDR3 sequence: CASSQHVGVATNEKLFF. The CDR3 DNA reads TGTGCCAGCAGCCAGCACGTCGGGGTTGCAACTAATGAAAAACTGTTTTTT.

This clonotype has only a few counts. The chain combines TRBV7-9 with TRBJ2-4; D is ambiguous. The V end was cut by 5 bases, the J end by 3 bases, with 11 bases between. CDR1 is SEHNR and CDR2 is FQNEAQ in the germline V gene (reference sequence). The CDR3 sequence is 14 residues long. DNA for the CDR3: TGTGCCAGCAGCGATCCTTGGGGCAAAAACATTCAGTACTTC. Protein product: CASSDPWGKNIQYF. The whole variable domain, remainder taken from reference TRBV7-9 and TRBJ2-4, is DTGVSQNPRHKITKRGQNVTFRCDPISEHNRLYWYRQTLGQGPEFLTYFQNEAQLEKSRLLSDRFSAERPKGSFSTLEIQRTEQGDSAMYLCASSDPWGKNIQYFGAGTRLSVL.

This chain connects TRBV29-1 to TRBJ2-7; 8 bases fit TRBD1. The CDR3 has 14 amino acids. Germline loops: CDR1 SQVTM, CDR2 ANQGSEA. The trim removed 3 bases at V and 8 bases at J, leaving 12 bases unmatched. The DNA of the CDR3 is TGCAGCGTTGATCCCGGACAGGGCACACATAAGCAGTACTTC. Translating gives CSVDPGQGTHKQYF.

This clonotype was seen a few times. V and J are TRBV6-2 or TRBV6-3 and TRBJ2-7, with a weak D call TRBD2 (5 bases). The germline V and J ends were trimmed by 6 bases and 3 bases, with 15 bases remaining between them. This CDR3 spans 14 amino acids. Germline CDR1 is MNHEY and CDR2 is SVGEGT. For the CDR3, the DNA is TGTGCCAGCAGCTTCCCAGGACTCAACTACGAGCAGTACTTC. Protein sequence: CASSFPGLNYEQYF.

This clonotype came up many times. The rearrangement uses TRBV6-1 and TRBJ2-5; 10 bases match TRBD2. The ends lost 7 bases at V and 2 bases at J; junction bases unmatched: 7. The CDR3 consists of 15 residues. Germline V gene lookup returns CDR1 MNHNS and CDR2 SASEGT. The CDR3 DNA reads TGTGCCAGCAAAGCAGCGGGAGGGCCGCAAGAGACCCAGTACTTC. Translating gives CASKAAGGPQETQYF.

This clonotype was found many times. The chain is built from TRBV7-2 and TRBJ2-7; D gene unclear. The CDR3 contains 11 residues. The ends were cut back, 0 bases at V and 6 bases at J, with 3 bases in the middle. Germline lookup yields CDR1 SGHTA and CDR2 FQGNSA. CDR3 protein: CASSLAAEQYF. The CDR3 DNA follows: TGTGCCAGCAGCTTAGCGGCCGAGCAGTACTTC.

This clonotype was seen many times. DNA of the CDR3: TGTGCCAGCAGCTTCCCAGGGGCGGAGACCCAGTACTTC. Translated, it gives CASSFPGAETQYF. The gene calls are TRBV5-6 and TRBJ2-5, with a possible D match to TRBD1 (6 bases). Germline CDR1 is SGHDT and CDR2 is YYEEEE. CDR3 length: 13 residues. Trimming removed 2 bases at V and 5 bases at J, with 10 bases between. The entire variable domain, with the rest obtained from reference TRBV5-6 and TRBJ2-5, is as follows: DAGVTQSPTHLIKTRGQQVTLRCSPKSGHDTVSWYQQALGQGPQFIFQYYEEEERQRGNFPDRFSGHQFPNYSSELNVNALLLGDSALYLCASSFPGAETQYFGPGTRLLVL.

This clonotype was recorded at least ten times. This chain's CDR3 is CASSPQGTTPEQYF. CDR3 in DNA: TGTGCCAGCTCACCTCAAGGGACAACCCCGGAGCAGTACTTC. The chain is built from TRBV18 and TRBJ2-7; weak D call: TRBD1 (6 bases). The germline V and J ends were trimmed by 3 bases and 7 bases, with 16 bases remaining between them. This CDR3 region has 14 residues. CDR1 and CDR2 (germline): KGHSH, LQKENI.

This chain links TRBV28 with TRBJ2-3; D is uncertain. Looked up from germline, CDR1 is MDHEN and CDR2 is SYDVKM. The CDR3 has 17 residues. Trimming left V 5 bases short and J 0 bases short, with 18 bases between. The CDR3 loop reads CASSGILVMRSTDTQYF. As DNA, the CDR3 is TGTGCCAGCAGTGGGATTCTAGTGATGAGGAGCACAGATACGCAGTATTTT.

The genes are TRBV2 and TRBJ2-1; 7 bases are a match to TRBD2. This CDR3 comprises 14 residues. The J segment lost 4 bases and the V segment lost 8 bases, leaving 8 bases of the junction unmatched. Germline V gene sequence: CDR1 SNHLY, CDR2 FYNNEI. In DNA form, the CDR3 reads TGTGCCAGCTCACCTAGCGGAGCATACAATGAGCAGTTCTTC. Residues: CASSPSGAYNEQFF.

Ten or more counts support this clonotype. The chain joins TRBV4-3 to TRBJ2-3; the match to TRBD1 covers 7 bases. The CDR3 covers 15 residues. J lost 2 bases, V lost 4 bases, and 6 bases had no gene match. Germline V gene data show CDR1 as LGHNA and CDR2 as YSLEER. In DNA form, the CDR3 reads TGCGCCAGCAGCCTTCACAGGGGCATCACAGATACGCAGTATTTT. Translating it yields CASSLHRGITDTQYF.

This clonotype was detected many times. The genes are TRBV20-1 and TRBJ2-1; D unclear. V was cut by 3 bases and J by 5 bases, with 11 bases left in between. Germline CDR1 is DFQATT and CDR2 is SNEGSKA (reference sequence). This CDR3 is 13 amino acids long. CDR3 loop: CSASGRYDNEQFF. The CDR3 DNA follows: TGCAGTGCTAGCGGTAGATACGACAATGAGCAGTTCTTC.

This clonotype has ten or more counts. Here the CDR3 reads CASSYGSTYEQYF. The CDR3, as DNA: TGCGCCAGCAGCTATGGGTCGACCTACGAGCAGTACTTC. The chain is built from TRBV5-1 and TRBJ2-7; D unclear. This CDR3 is 13 amino acids long. Germline values: CDR1 SGHRS, CDR2 YFSETQ. V was shortened by 3 bases and J by 2 bases, with 9 bases between the two germline ends.

This clonotype has only a few counts. This chain joins TRBV30 and TRBJ2-1; tentatively, D is TRBD2 (8 bases). The germline V and J ends were trimmed by 3 bases and 4 bases, with 16 bases remaining between them. Germline lookup yields CDR1 GTSNPN and CDR2 SVGIG (reference sequence). The length of the CDR3 is 15 residues. CDR3 sequence: CAWRRGREVYNEQFF. In DNA form, the CDR3 reads TGTGCCTGGAGAAGGGGGCGGGAGGTGTACAATGAGCAGTTCTTC.

There are many counts of this clonotype. This rearrangement joins TRBV6-5 to TRBJ1-1; D is ambiguous. Germline CDR1 is MNHEY and CDR2 is SVGAGI. The CDR3 is 13 amino acids. The ends were cut back, 2 bases at V and 4 bases at J, with 8 bases in the middle. CDR3 nucleotide sequence: TGTGCCAGCAGTTACCCAGGTACCACTGAAGCTTTCTTT. It encodes CASSYPGTTEAFF.

This clonotype occurred many times. The chain uses TRBV7-2 and TRBJ1-2; no firm D call. Germline V gene data show CDR1 as SGHTA and CDR2 as FQGNSA. V was shortened by 5 bases and J by 3 bases, with 16 bases between the two germline ends. This CDR3 is built from 15 residues. The CDR3 protein is CASSMGLQRDYGYTF. The CDR3, as DNA: TGTGCCAGCAGCATGGGCCTCCAGAGGGACTATGGCTACACCTTC.

This clonotype was recorded many times. The chain recombines TRBV5-6 with TRBJ2-1; TRBD2 aligns across 9 bases. V shed 0 bases, J shed 4 bases, and the junction held 5 bases outside the gene matches. Germline CDR1 SGHDT, CDR2 YYEEEE. The CDR3 totals 16 residues. The CDR3 region is CASSLVGGGAYNEQFF. As DNA, the CDR3 is TGTGCCAGCAGCTTGGTAGGCGGGGGGGCGTACAATGAGCAGTTCTTC. Full variable domain (outside the CDR3, taken from reference TRBV5-6 and TRBJ2-1): DAGVTQSPTHLIKTRGQQVTLRCSPKSGHDTVSWYQQALGQGPQFIFQYYEEEERQRGNFPDRFSGHQFPNYSSELNVNALLLGDSALYLCASSLVGGGAYNEQFFGPGTRLTVL.

The CDR3 sequence: CASSGALTGELFF. The DNA for the CDR3 is TGTGCCAGCAGCGGTGCCCTCACCGGGGAGCTGTTTTTT. The rearrangement joins TRBV9 to TRBJ2-2, with D uncertain. V lost 3 bases and J lost 4, with 7 bases in between. The CDR3 is 13 residues long. Germline lookup yields CDR1 SGDLS and CDR2 YYNGEE. The complete variable domain, with remaining parts taken from reference TRBV9 and TRBJ2-2, reads DSGVTQTPKHLITATGQRVTLRCSPRSGDLSVYWYQQSLDQGLQFLIQYYNGEERAKGNILERFSAQQFPDLHSELNLSSLELGDSALYFCASSGALTGELFFGEGSRLTVL.

This clonotype was detected ten times or more. The chain couples TRBV7-3 to TRBJ2-5; TRBD2 might be the D (6 bases). Deletions cut 4 bases from V and 3 bases from J, with 9 bases between. The CDR3 has 13 residues. The germline V gene encodes CDR1 SGHTA and CDR2 FQGTGA. CDR3 coding DNA: TGTGCCAGCAGCTCGGGACTTAAAGAGACCCAGTACTTC. Amino acid sequence: CASSSGLKETQYF.

This clonotype was seen many times. This rearrangement joins TRBV5-5 to TRBJ2-1; 8 bases agree with TRBD2. This CDR3 contains 15 residues. With V trimmed by 2 bases and J by 5 bases, 6 bases remained unmatched. Germline loops: CDR1 SGHKS, CDR2 YYEKEE (reference sequence). In DNA, the CDR3 is TGTGCCAGCAGCTTCGGGGGGACTAGAAACAATGAGCAGTTCTTC. It encodes CASSFGGTRNNEQFF.

There are many counts of this clonotype. V is TRBV28 and J is TRBJ1-5, with TRBD1 matching 7 bases. Trimming took 2 bases from V and 4 from J; bases not matched to a gene: 2. Germline CDR1 reads MDHEN; CDR2 reads SYDVKM. The CDR3 extends over 14 amino acids. The CDR3 region has the DNA TGTGCCAGCAGTTTAGGGACAGAAAATCAGCCCCAGCATTTT. Its translation: CASSLGTENQPQHF.

Many counts were recorded for this clonotype. This chain uses TRBV7-6 with TRBJ2-3, with D tentatively TRBD1 (6 bases). The CDR3 runs 16 residues. Germline loops: CDR1 SGHVS, CDR2 FNYEAQ. With 5 bases removed from V and 3 bases from J, the gap between germline ends came to 18 bases. For the CDR3, the DNA is TGTGCCAGCAGCCTTCTTGGGGGCTCTGAGACAGATACGCAGTATTTT. Translating gives CASSLLGGSETDTQYF. The full variable domain, in which reference TRBV7-6 and TRBJ2-3 provide the parts outside the CDR3, is GAGVSQSPRYKVTKRGQDVALRCDPISGHVSLYWYRQALGQGPEFLTYFNYEAQQDKSGLPNDRFSAERPEGSISTLTIQRTEQRDSAMYRCASSLLGGSETDTQYFGPGTRLTVL.

This clonotype was counted many times. CDR3 sequence: CSARDRQRHNSPLHF. In DNA form, the CDR3 reads TGCAGTGCTAGAGATAGGCAGCGACACAATTCACCCCTCCACTTT. J is TRBJ1-6 and V is TRBV20-1; D gene unclear. This CDR3 region has 15 residues. In germline, CDR1 is DFQATT, CDR2 SNEGSKA (reference sequence). V lost 0 bases and J 7 bases, leaving 13 bases between the germline ends.